Listed here are 15 T cell receptor beta chains from one sample, sequenced in a study of beta chain features in type 1 diabetes. Isolated RNA was reverse transcribed in full, so expressed TCRB transcripts were sequenced. The repertoire was sequenced with immunoSEQ multiplex PCR; TCRdb's copy has only in-frame clones and lacks some. This sample has hundreds of thousands of clones; about 14% occur once, and the top ten carry approximately 0.087%. Specimen: naive CD4+ T cells from blood. The receptors here all came from a man aged 18 to 35 in good health.

The J gene is TRBJ1-2, the V gene TRBV30, with unresolved D. The CDR3 totals 13 residues. Trimming stripped 4 bases from V and 8 bases from J, with 17 bases between. In germline, CDR1 is GTSNPN, CDR2 SVGIG (reference sequence). In nucleotides, the CDR3 is TGTGCCTGGACAGGCGATCTTAGTGTGGGCTACACCTTC. Its translation: CAWTGDLSVGYTF.

This clone was picked up a small number of times. This chain uses TRBV7-6 with TRBJ2-5, with TRBD2 identical over 13 bases. The CDR3 has 16 residues. The germline V gene has CDR1 SGHVS and CDR2 FNYEAQ. Losses at the gene ends were 3 bases for V and 1 base for J; bases not matched to a gene: 2. CDR3 in DNA: TGTGCCAGCAGCTTGACTAGCGGGGGGTCCCAAGAGACCCAGTACTTC. It yields the protein CASSLTSGGSQETQYF.

The chain links TRBV4-3 to TRBJ2-6, with D possibly matching TRBD1 (6 bases). The CDR3 runs to 19 residues. Germline CDR1 LGHNA, CDR2 YSLEER. The germline V and J ends were trimmed by 1 base and 4 bases, with 20 bases remaining between them. The CDR3 sequence is CASSQVGRLSGDGANVLTF. The CDR3 region has the DNA TGCGCCAGCAGCCAAGTTGGACGCCTTTCAGGGGACGGGGCCAACGTCCTGACTTTC.

This clone was seen a few times. This sequence joins TRBV6-5 and TRBJ1-2; D gene unclear. This CDR3 contains 12 residues. The germline V and J ends were trimmed by 0 bases and 8 bases, with 7 bases remaining between them. Germline V CDR1 and CDR2: MNHEY, SVGAGI. CDR3 sequence (DNA): TGTGCCAGCAGTTACTCCTCGGGGGGCTACACCTTC. This translates into CASSYSSGGYTF.

The chain couples TRBV30 to TRBJ1-6; 8 nucleotides align to TRBD1. The CDR3 sequence is 15 residues long. The V gene end was trimmed by 3 bases and the J gene end by 8 bases; junction bases not matched to a gene: 9. Germline CDR1 is GTSNPN and CDR2 is SVGIG (reference sequence). As DNA, the CDR3 is TGTGCCTGGAGCCCAGGACAGGGAGGATATTCACCCCTCCACTTT. Amino acid sequence: CAWSPGQGGYSPLHF.

This clone was observed a few times. V gene TRBV30 combines with J gene TRBJ2-5, with TRBD1 matching over 8 bases. V lost 1 base to trimming and J lost 4 bases; unmatched junction nucleotides: 5. The CDR3 covers 14 residues. Germline assignment: CDR1 GTSNPN and CDR2 SVGIG (reference sequence). This chain's CDR3 is CAWSDLGQGETQYF. The CDR3 coding sequence is TGTGCCTGGAGTGACTTAGGACAGGGAGAGACCCAGTACTTC. Drawing the rest from reference TRBV30 and TRBJ2-5, the complete variable domain is SQTIHQWPATLVQPVGSPLSLECTVEGTSNPNLYWYRQAAGRGLQLLFYSVGIGQISSEVPQNLSASRPQDRQFILSSKKLLLSDSGFYLCAWSDLGQGETQYFGPGTRLLVL.

This chain links TRBV15 with TRBJ2-7; 11 bases align to TRBD1. The CDR3 spans 14 residues. Germline V gene lookup returns CDR1 LNHNV and CDR2 YYDKDF (reference sequence). Trimming removed 0 bases from V and 13 bases from J; junction bases left unmatched: 8. This CDR3 reads CATSRDPDRGREYF. In nucleotides, the CDR3 is TGTGCCACCAGCAGAGATCCGGACAGGGGGCGCGAATACTTC.

As regards this clone: The germline gene is not matched at one end of the junction; a read error may be the cause. V is TRBV7-3 and J is TRBJ2-1; D might be TRBD2 (6 bases). CDR1 and CDR2 from the germline V gene are SGHTA and FQGTGA. This CDR3 spans 13 amino acids. CDR3 loop: CASSLSLVTSRVF. DNA for the CDR3: TGTGCCAGCAGCTTAAGTCTAGTTACTAGCCGTGTCTTC. Drawing the rest from reference TRBV7-3 and TRBJ2-1, the complete variable domain is GAGVSQTPSNKVTEKGKYVELRCDPISGHTALYWYRQSLGQGPEFLIYFQGTGAADDSGLPNDRFFAVRPEGSVSTLKIQRTERGDSAVYLCASSLSLVTSRVFGPGTRLTVL.

CDR3 in DNA: TGTGCCAGCAGCTCTAGCGGTTACTCCTACGAGCAGTACTTC. As protein: CASSSSGYSYEQYF. The chain is built from TRBV7-2 and TRBJ2-7, with 7 bases fitting TRBD2. The CDR3 extends over 14 amino acids. The junction had 3 bases not matched to a gene; V was cut back by 4 bases and J by 0 bases. From germline, CDR1 is SGHTA and CDR2 FQGNSA.

This rearrangement joins TRBV11-2 to TRBJ2-2; D uncertain. The CDR3 covers 16 residues. CDR1 is SGHAT, CDR2 FQNNGV, per germline. V was pared by 0 bases and J by 0 bases, with 8 bases between. Written as DNA, the CDR3 is TGTGCCAGCAGCTTAGAGGGCAGGACGAACACCGGGGAGCTGTTTTTT. Protein: CASSLEGRTNTGELFF.

J is TRBJ2-7 and V is TRBV18; 15 bases map to TRBD2. Germline V gives CDR1 KGHSH, CDR2 LQKENI. The V and J ends lost 3 bases and 0 bases, in that order; junction bases with no gene match: 6. The CDR3 covers 18 residues. In DNA, the CDR3 is TGTGCCAGCTCACCTCCAGGACTAGCGGGAGGGAGCTCCTACGAGCAGTACTTC. Translation gives CASSPPGLAGGSSYEQYF. The full variable domain, its missing parts supplied by reference TRBV18 and TRBJ2-7, is NAGVMQNPRHLVRRRGQEARLRCSPMKGHSHVYWYRQLPEEGLKFMVYLQKENIIDESGMPKERFSAEFPKEGPSILRIQQVVRGDSAAYFCASSPPGLAGGSSYEQYFGPGTRLTVT.

This clone was seen a handful of times. This sequence joins TRBV29-1 and TRBJ2-1; D uncertain. The germline V gene encodes CDR1 SQVTM and CDR2 ANQGSEA. Trimming cost V 4 bases and J 5 bases, with 6 bases left between them. This CDR3 has 11 amino acids. CDR3 amino acids: CSVVGDNEQFF. DNA of the CDR3: TGCAGCGTTGTCGGAGACAATGAGCAGTTCTTC.

V and J are TRBV14 and TRBJ2-1; D unclear. Germline V lookup: CDR1 SGHDN, CDR2 FVKESK. This CDR3 is 15 amino acids long. With 1 base removed from V and 4 bases from J, the gap between germline ends came to 11 bases. CDR3 sequence (DNA): TGTGCCAGCAGCCAAGGAGTTACAATTTACAATGAGCAGTTCTTC. It yields the protein CASSQGVTIYNEQFF.

This clone appeared a few times. The genes are TRBV15 and TRBJ2-5; D call uncertain. The germline CDR1 and CDR2 sequences are LNHNV and YYDKDF (reference sequence). CDR3 size: 14 residues. Trimming shortened V by 3 bases and J by 1 base, and 9 bases separated the two germline ends. CDR3 DNA: TGTGCCACCAGCAGCCGGCGGAGCCAAGAGACCCAGTACTTC. It codes for CATSSRRSQETQYF.

The chain combines TRBV7-2 with TRBJ2-5; 7 nucleotides agree with TRBD2. Germline CDR1 and CDR2: SGHTA and FQGNSA. The CDR3 totals 17 residues. Trimming took 6 bases from V and 2 from J; bases not matched to a gene: 15. CDR3 loop: CASSPQWPSGLQETQYF. In DNA form, the CDR3 reads TGTGCCAGCAGTCCCCAATGGCCTAGCGGATTACAAGAGACCCAGTACTTC.